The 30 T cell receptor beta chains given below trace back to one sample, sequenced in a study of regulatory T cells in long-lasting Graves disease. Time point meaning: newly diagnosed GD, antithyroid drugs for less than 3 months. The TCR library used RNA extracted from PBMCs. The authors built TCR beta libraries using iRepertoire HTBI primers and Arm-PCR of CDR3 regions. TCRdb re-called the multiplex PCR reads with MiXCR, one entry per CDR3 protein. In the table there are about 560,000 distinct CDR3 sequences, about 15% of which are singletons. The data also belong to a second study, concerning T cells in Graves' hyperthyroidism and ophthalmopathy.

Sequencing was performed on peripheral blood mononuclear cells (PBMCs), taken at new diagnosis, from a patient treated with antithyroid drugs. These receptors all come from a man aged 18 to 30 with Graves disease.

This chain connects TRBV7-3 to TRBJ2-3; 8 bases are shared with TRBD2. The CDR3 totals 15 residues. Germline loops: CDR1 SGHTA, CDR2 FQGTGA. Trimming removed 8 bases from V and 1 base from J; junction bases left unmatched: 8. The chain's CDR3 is CASQRRGGGTDTQYF. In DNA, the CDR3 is TGTGCCAGCCAGAGACGGGGGGGGGGCACAGATACGCAGTATTTT.

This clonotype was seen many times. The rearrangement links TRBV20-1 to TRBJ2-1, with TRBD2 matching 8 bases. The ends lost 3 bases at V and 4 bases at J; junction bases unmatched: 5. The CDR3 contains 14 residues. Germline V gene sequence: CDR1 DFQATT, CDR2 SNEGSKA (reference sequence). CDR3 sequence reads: CSARRIAGYNEQFF. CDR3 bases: TGCAGTGCTAGGAGGATAGCGGGATACAATGAGCAGTTCTTC.

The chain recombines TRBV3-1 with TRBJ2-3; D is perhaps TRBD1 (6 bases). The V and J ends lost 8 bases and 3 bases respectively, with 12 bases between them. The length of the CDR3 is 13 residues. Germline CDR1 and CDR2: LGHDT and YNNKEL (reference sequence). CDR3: CASLGRGTDTQYF. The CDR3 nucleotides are TGTGCCAGCCTCGGCAGGGGAACAGATACGCAGTATTTT.

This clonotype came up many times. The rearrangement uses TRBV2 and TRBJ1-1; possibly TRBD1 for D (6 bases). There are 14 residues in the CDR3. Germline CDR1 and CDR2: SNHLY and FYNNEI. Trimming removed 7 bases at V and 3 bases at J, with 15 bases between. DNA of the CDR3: TGTGCCAGCATTTGGAGGGAGGGGGACACTGAAGCTTTCTTT. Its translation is CASIWREGDTEAFF. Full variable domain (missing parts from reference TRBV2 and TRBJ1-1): EPEVTQTPSHQVTQMGQEVILRCVPISNHLYFYWYRQILGQKVEFLVSFYNNEISEKSEIFDDQFSVERPDGSNFTLKIRSTKLEDSAMYFCASIWREGDTEAFFGQGTRLTVV.

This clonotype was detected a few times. The CDR3 is CASSLMQGGYNEQFF. The CDR3 bases are TGTGCCAGCAGCTTAATGCAGGGGGGTTACAATGAGCAGTTCTTC. The chain has TRBV11-2 and TRBJ2-1, with D perhaps TRBD1 (7 bases). Germline CDR1 reads SGHAT; CDR2 reads FQNNGV. The CDR3 is made up of 15 amino acids. The V end was cut by 2 bases, the J end by 4 bases, with 12 bases between.

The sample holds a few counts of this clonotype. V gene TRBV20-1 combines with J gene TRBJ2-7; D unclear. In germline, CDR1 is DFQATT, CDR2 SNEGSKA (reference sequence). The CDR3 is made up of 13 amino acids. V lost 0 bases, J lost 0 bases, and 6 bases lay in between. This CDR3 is CSARDGSSYEQYF. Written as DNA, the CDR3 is TGCAGTGCTAGAGACGGAAGCTCCTACGAGCAGTACTTC.

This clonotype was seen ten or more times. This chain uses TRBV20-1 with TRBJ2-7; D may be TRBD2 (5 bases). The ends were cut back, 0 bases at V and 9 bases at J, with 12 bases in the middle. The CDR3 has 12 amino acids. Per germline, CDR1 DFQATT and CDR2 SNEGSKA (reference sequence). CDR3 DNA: TGCAGTGCTAGAGATCTAGCAACGGGGCAGTACTTC. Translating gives CSARDLATGQYF.

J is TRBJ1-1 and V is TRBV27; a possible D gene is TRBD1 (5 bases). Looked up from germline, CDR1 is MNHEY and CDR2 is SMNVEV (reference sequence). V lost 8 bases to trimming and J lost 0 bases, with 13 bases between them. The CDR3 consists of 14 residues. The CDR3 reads CASLPGRMNTEAFF. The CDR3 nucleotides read TGTGCCAGCCTCCCGGGACGCATGAACACTGAAGCTTTCTTT.

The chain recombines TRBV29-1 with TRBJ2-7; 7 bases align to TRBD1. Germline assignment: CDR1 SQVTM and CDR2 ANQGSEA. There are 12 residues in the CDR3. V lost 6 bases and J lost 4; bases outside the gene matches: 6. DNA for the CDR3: TGCAGCGTGGGGACAGCGAAGTACGAGCAGTACTTC. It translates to CSVGTAKYEQYF.

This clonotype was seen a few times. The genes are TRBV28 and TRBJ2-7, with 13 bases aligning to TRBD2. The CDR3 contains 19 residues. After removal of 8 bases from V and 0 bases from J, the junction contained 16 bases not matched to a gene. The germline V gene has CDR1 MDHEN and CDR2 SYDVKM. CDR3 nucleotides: TGTGCCAGCTGTCGCCTACCGGGACTAGCGGGACCCAACTCCTACGAGCAGTACTTC. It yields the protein CASCRLPGLAGPNSYEQYF.

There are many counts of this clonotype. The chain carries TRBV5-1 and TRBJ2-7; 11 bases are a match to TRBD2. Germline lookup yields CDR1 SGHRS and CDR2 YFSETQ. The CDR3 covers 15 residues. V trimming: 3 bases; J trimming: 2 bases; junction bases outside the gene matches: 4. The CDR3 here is CASSWGLAETYEQYF. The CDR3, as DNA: TGCGCCAGCAGCTGGGGACTAGCGGAGACCTACGAGCAGTACTTC. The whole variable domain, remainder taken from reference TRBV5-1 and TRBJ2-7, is KAGVTQTPRYLIKTRGQQVTLSCSPISGHRSVSWYQQTPGQGLQFLFEYFSETQRNKGNFPGRFSGRQFSNSRSEMNVSTLELGDSALYLCASSWGLAETYEQYFGPGTRLTVT.

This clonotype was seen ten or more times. CDR3 coding DNA: TGCGCCAGCAGCCAAGGCTTGCCTTCCTACAATGAGCAGTTCTTC. Its protein is CASSQGLPSYNEQFF. The chain has TRBV4-1 and TRBJ2-1; D is ambiguous. The CDR3 has 15 amino acids. The germline CDR1 and CDR2 sequences are MGHRA and YSYEKL. The germline V and J ends were trimmed by 1 base and 1 base, with 8 bases remaining between them.

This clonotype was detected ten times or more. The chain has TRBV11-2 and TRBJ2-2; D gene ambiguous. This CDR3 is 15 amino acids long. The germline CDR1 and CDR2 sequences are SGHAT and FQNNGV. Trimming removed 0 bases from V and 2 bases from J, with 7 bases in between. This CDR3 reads CASSLERSNTGELFF. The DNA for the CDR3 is TGTGCCAGCAGCTTAGAGAGGTCTAACACCGGGGAGCTGTTTTTT. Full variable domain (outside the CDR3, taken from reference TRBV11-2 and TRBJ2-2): EAGVAQSPRYKIIEKRQSVAFWCNPISGHATLYWYQQILGQGPKLLIQFQNNGVVDDSQLPKDRFSAERLKGVDSTLKIQPAKLEDSAVYLCASSLERSNTGELFFGEGSRLTVL.

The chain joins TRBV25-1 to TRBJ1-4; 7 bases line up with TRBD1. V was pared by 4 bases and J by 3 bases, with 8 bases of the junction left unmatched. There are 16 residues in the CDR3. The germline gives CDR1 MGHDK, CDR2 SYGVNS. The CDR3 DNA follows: TGTGCCAGCAGTGGACTCAAGGGGGCGGCTAATGAAAAACTGTTTTTT. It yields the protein CASSGLKGAANEKLFF.

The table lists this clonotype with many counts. The CDR3 loop is CSAGHSRDQPQHF. CDR3 nucleotide sequence: TGCAGTGCTGGCCACTCTAGGGATCAGCCCCAGCATTTT. The V call is TRBV20-1, the J call TRBJ1-5; D not certain. CDR1 and CDR2 from the germline V gene are DFQATT and SNEGSKA (reference sequence). The CDR3 spans 13 residues. Between the trimmed V and J ends, which lost 5 bases and 5 bases, there was a span of 13 bases.

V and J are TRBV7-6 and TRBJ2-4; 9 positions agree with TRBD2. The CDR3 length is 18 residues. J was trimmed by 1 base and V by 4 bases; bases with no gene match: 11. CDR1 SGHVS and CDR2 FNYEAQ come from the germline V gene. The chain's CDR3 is CASSSGPAGGPAKNIQYF. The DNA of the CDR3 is TGTGCCAGCAGCTCAGGCCCGGCGGGAGGGCCCGCCAAAAACATTCAGTACTTC.

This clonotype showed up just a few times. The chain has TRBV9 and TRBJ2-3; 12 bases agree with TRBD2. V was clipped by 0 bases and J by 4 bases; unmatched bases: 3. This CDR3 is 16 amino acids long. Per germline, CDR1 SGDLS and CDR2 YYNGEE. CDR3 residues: CASSVGLAGAPDTQYF. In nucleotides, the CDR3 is TGTGCCAGCAGCGTAGGACTAGCGGGAGCCCCAGATACGCAGTATTTT.

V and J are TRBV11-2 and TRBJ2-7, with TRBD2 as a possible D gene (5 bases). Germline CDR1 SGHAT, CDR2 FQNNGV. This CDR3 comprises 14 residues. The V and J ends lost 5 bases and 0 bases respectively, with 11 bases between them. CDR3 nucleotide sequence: TGTGCCAGCAGCAGACTCGGGAACTCCTACGAGCAGTACTTC. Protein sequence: CASSRLGNSYEQYF.

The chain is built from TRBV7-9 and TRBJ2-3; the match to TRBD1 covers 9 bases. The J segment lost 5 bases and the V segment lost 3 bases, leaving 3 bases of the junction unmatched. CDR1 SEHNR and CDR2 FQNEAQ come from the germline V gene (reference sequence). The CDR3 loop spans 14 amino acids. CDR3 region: CASSFTGGEDTQYF. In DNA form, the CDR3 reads TGTGCCAGCAGCTTTACAGGGGGCGAAGATACGCAGTATTTT.

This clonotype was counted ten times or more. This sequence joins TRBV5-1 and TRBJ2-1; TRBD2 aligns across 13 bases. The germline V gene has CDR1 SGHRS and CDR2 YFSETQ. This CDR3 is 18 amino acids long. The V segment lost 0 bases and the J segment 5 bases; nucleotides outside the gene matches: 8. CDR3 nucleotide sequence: TGCGCCAGCAGCTTGGGAGGACTAGCGGGAGTGATCGACAATGAGCAGTTCTTC. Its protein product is CASSLGGLAGVIDNEQFF.

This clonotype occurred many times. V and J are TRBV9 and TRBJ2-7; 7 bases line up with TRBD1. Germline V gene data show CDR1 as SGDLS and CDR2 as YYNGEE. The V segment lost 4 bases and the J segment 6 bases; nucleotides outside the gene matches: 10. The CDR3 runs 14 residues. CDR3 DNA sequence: TGTGCCAGCAGCCGCTCGGGACAGCAAGGCGAGCAGTACTTC. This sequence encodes CASSRSGQQGEQYF.

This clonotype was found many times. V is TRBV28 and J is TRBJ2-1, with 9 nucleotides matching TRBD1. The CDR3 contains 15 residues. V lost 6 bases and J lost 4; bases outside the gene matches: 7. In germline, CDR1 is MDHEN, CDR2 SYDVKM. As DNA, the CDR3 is TGTGCCAGCAGCGGCAAGGGACAGGGTTACAATGAGCAGTTCTTC. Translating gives CASSGKGQGYNEQFF.

The DNA for the CDR3 is TGTGCCAGCAGAGCGGGTGGTGGGTTAGATTCGGAGACCCAGTACTTC. It yields the protein CASRAGGGLDSETQYF. The V gene is TRBV7-9, the J gene TRBJ2-5, with D perhaps TRBD2 (6 bases). The CDR3 contains 16 residues. V was cut by 6 bases and J by 5 bases, with 22 bases left in between. Germline V gene lookup returns CDR1 SEHNR and CDR2 FQNEAQ (reference sequence).

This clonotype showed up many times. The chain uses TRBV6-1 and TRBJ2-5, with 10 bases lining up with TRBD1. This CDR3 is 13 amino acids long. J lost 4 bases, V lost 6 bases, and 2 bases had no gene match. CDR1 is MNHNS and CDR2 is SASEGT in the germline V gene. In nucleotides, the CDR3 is TGTGCCAGCAGAGGACAGGGGGGAGAGACCCAGTACTTC. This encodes CASRGQGGETQYF.

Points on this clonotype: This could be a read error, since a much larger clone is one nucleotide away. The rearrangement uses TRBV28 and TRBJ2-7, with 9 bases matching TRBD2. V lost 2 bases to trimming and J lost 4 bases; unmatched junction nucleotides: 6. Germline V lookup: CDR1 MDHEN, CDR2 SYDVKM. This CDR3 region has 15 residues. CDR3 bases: TGTGCCAGCAGTTTACGGGACAGCGGGAGGTACGAGCAGTACTTC. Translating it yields CASSLRDSGRYEQYF.

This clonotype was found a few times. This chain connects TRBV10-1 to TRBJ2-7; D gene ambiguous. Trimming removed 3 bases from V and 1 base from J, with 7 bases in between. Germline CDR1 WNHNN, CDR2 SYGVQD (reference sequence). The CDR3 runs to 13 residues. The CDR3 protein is CASSEHQSYEQYF. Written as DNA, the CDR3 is TGCGCCAGCAGTGAACATCAGTCCTACGAGCAGTACTTC.

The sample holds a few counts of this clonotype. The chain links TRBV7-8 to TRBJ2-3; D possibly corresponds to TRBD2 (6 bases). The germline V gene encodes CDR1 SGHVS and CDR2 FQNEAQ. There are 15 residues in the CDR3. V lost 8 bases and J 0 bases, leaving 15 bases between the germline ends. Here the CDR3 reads CASRGTLTSTDTQYF. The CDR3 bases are TGTGCCAGCCGAGGGACTCTTACTAGCACAGATACGCAGTATTTT. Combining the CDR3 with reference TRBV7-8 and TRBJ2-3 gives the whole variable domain GAGVSQSPRYKVAKRGQDVALRCDPISGHVSLFWYQQALGQGPEFLTYFQNEAQLDKSGLPSDRFFAERPEGSVSTLKIQRTQQEDSAVYLCASRGTLTSTDTQYFGPGTRLTVL.

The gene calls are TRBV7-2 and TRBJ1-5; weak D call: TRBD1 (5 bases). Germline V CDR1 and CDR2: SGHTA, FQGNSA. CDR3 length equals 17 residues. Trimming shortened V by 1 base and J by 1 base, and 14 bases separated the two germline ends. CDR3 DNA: TGTGCCAGCAGCTTAGACCCCGGACATATAAGCAATCAGCCCCAGCATTTT. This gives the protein CASSLDPGHISNQPQHF.

CDR3 protein: CASSQEGTSGTLSSYNEQFF. CDR3 bases: TGTGCCAGCAGCCAAGAAGGGACTAGCGGGACCCTGAGCTCCTACAATGAGCAGTTCTTC. The rearrangement joins TRBV14 to TRBJ2-1, with 13 bases that match TRBD2. The CDR3 length is 20 residues. Germline trimming cut 0 bases from V and 0 bases from J; bases unmatched to any gene: 8. CDR1 SGHDN and CDR2 FVKESK come from the germline V gene.

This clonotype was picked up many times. CDR3 nucleotides: TGTGCCAGCAGTGGGGACTCGAATACGCAGTATTTT. Protein product: CASSGDSNTQYF. The rearrangement links TRBV27 to TRBJ2-3; weak D call: TRBD2 (6 bases). This CDR3 has 12 amino acids. The ends were cut back, 5 bases at V and 7 bases at J, with 10 bases in the middle. In germline, CDR1 is MNHEY, CDR2 SMNVEV (reference sequence).